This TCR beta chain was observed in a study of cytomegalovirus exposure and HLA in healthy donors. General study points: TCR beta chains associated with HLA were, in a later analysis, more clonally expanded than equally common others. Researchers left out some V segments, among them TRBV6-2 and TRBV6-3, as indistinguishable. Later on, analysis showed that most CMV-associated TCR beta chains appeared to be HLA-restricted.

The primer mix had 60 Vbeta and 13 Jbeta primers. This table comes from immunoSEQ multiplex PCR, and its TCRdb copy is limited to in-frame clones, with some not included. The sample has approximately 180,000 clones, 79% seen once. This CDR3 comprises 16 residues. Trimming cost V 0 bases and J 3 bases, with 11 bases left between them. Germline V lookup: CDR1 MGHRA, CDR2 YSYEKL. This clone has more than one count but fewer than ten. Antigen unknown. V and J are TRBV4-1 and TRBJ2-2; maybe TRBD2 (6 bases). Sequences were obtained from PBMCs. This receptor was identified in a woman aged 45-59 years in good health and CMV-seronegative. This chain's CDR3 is CASSQDVGGYTGELFF. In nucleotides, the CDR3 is TGCGCCAGCAGCCAAGATGTTGGAGGGTACACCGGGGAGCTGTTTTTT.